The sequence of this T cell receptor beta chain was determined in a study of T cell changes during pregnancy in multiple sclerosis. The table came from immunoSEQ multiplex PCR; TCRdb's copy has only in-frame clones and leaves some out. The repertoire consists of about 23,000 clones, with around nine tenths occurring once and the leading ten covering about 1.1%. V shed 2 bases and J shed 5 bases, with 13 bases lying between them. CDR3 size: 14 residues. CDR1 is LGHNA and CDR2 is YSLEER in the germline V gene. The receptor was isolated from a female donor in good health, enrolled as a control in a pregnancy study. Here the sequenced sample was CD4+ T cells from peripheral blood mononuclear cells, taken in the first trimester of pregnancy. This chain connects TRBV4-3 to TRBJ2-7, with D perhaps matching TRBD1 (5 bases). The CDR3 protein is CASSQSAGPDEQYF. In nucleotides, the CDR3 is TGCGCCAGCAGCCAAAGCGCAGGGCCCGACGAGCAGTACTTC.